A selection of T cell receptor beta chains follows, all from one sample in a study of T cell changes during pregnancy in multiple sclerosis. Some clones are missing from TCRdb's copy, which holds only in-frame ones; the method was immunoSEQ multiplex PCR. The sample records roughly 42,000 clones, around nine tenths being singletons. This specimen consisted of CD4+ T cells from peripheral blood mononuclear cells, obtained in the first trimester of pregnancy. The source of these receptors is a female donor with multiple sclerosis, enrolled in a pregnancy study. CDR3s include the opening cysteine and the closing phenylalanine or tryptophan. The order of the fields is CDR3 length, V gene, D gene, clone size, J gene, CDR3 DNA, CDR3 protein. The D gene is left open where the match is weak. A clone size is listed for some rows: how often the clone was seen (once, few, many), or a class if it is expanded.

15,TRBV28,TRBD2,.,TRBJ2-1,TGTGCCACCGAATCCCTAGCGGGGGGCCGGATTGAGCAGTTCTTC,CATESLAGGRIEQFF
14,TRBV15,TRBD1,.,TRBJ2-1,TGTGCCACCAGCCGAGGACAGGATTACAATGAGCAGTTCTTC,CATSRGQDYNEQFF
15,TRBV28,TRBD1,.,TRBJ1-1,TGTGCCAGCAGTTCAACCGGGACAGGGGGCCCTGAAGCTTTCTTT,CASSSTGTGGPEAFF
14,TRBV5-1,.,.,TRBJ2-3,TGCGCCAGCAGCTTGGATCAGGGGACAGATACGCAGTATTTT,CASSLDQGTDTQYF
15,TRBV5-8,.,.,TRBJ2-5,TGTGCCAGCTCACTCCTACTAGGGCAATGGGAGACCCAGTACTTC,CASSLLLGQWETQYF
16,TRBV5-6,.,.,TRBJ1-3,TGTGCCAGCAGCCATCGGACAGATACAACTGGAAACACCATATATTTT,CASSHRTDTTGNTIYF
16,TRBV7-4,TRBD1,.,TRBJ1-3,TGTGCCAGCACCCTGCCAGACAGGGGCTTTAGAAACACCATATATTTT,CASTLPDRGFRNTIYF
12,TRBV30,.,once,TRBJ1-5,TGTGCCTGGAGTGTTAACAATCAGCCCCAGCATTTT,CAWSVNNQPQHF
14,TRBV25-1,TRBD1,.,TRBJ1-4,TGTGCCAGCAGTGAATATGGGACAGGGGGCAAACTGTTTTTT,CASSEYGTGGKLFF
16,TRBV4-1,.,once,TRBJ1-2,TGCGCCAGCAGCCAAGATGCAGCCGCGGGGCACTATGGCTACACCTTC,CASSQDAAAGHYGYTF
15,TRBV5-8,TRBD1,.,TRBJ1-4,TGTGCCAGCAGTCATTCAGACAGGGGGGAAGAAAAACTGTTTTTT,CASSHSDRGEEKLFF
13,TRBV27,.,.,TRBJ1-5,TGTGCCAGCAGTTTATTACCGGGGTTCCCCCAGCATTTT,CASSLLPGFPQHF
15,TRBV7-8,TRBD1,.,TRBJ2-3,TGTGCCAGCATCAGGACAGGGGGTCGGACAGATACGCAGTATTTT,CASIRTGGRTDTQYF
13,TRBV5-1,.,.,TRBJ2-7,TGCGCCAGCAGCTCAATGAGCTCCTACGAGCAGTACTTC,CASSSMSSYEQYF
15,TRBV27,TRBD1,.,TRBJ2-1,TGTGCCAGCAGTTTATCGACAGGGGGTTGGAATGAGCAGTTCTTC,CASSLSTGGWNEQFF
15,TRBV6-5,TRBD1,.,TRBJ1-5,TGTGCCAGCAGAATAGACAGGGGCGGCAATCAGCCCCAGCATTTT,CASRIDRGGNQPQHF